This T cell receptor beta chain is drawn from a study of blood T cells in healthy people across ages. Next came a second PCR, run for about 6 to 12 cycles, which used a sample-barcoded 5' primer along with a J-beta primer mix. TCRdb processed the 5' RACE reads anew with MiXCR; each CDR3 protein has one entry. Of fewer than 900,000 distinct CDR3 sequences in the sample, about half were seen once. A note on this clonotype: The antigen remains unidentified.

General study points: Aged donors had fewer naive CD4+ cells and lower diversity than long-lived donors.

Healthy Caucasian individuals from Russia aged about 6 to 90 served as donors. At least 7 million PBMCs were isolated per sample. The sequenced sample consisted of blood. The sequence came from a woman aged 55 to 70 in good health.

The chain's CDR3 is CSAAPGPPEGDTQYF. The CDR3 DNA follows: TGCAGCGCCGCACCGGGACCCCCAGAAGGAGATACGCAGTATTTT. This rearrangement joins TRBV29-1 to TRBJ2-3; tentatively, D is TRBD1 or TRBD2 (5 bases each). The CDR3 runs to 15 residues. V was clipped by 7 bases and J by 5 bases, with 22 bases between them. Germline V lookup: CDR1 SQVTM, CDR2 ANQGSEA.